This T cell receptor beta chain is drawn from a study of OX40 agonist ivuxolimab in advanced cancers. Whole-study context: The diagnoses of dose-escalation patients were hepatocellular carcinoma, melanoma, renal cell or head and neck cancer.

Study observations and caveats: No antigen was identified for the clonally expanded peripheral T cells. Expansion of clones was among the lowest in partial responders at 0.1-3.0 mg/kg.

A word on this clone: Its antigen is as yet unknown.

The method was immunoSEQ multiplex PCR; TCRdb's version includes in-frame clones alone and lacks a portion of them. The sample records 55,000 to 65,000 clones, under 90% being singletons. Germline CDR1 reads LNHDA; CDR2 reads SQIVND (reference sequence). V was cut by 3 bases and J by 3 bases, with 11 bases left in between. CDR3 size: 14 residues. The rearrangement links TRBV19 to TRBJ1-1; a possible D gene is TRBD1 (5 bases). The source was CD4+ or CD8+ T cells sorted from blood, collected in a trial of the OX40 agonist ivuxolimab. The TCR was taken from an adult with an advanced solid tumor such as melanoma, head and neck, liver or kidney cancer. CDR3 nucleotide sequence: TGTGCCAGTAGTATTTGGGGAGGGGACACTGAAGCTTTCTTT. This encodes CASSIWGGDTEAFF.